This TCR beta chain appears in the sequencing data of a study of cytomegalovirus exposure and HLA in healthy donors. Background on the study: From HLA-typed donors, an early data release held tens of millions of unique TCRs. General observations from the study: Sequencing depth across donors, presence/absence analyses assumed, was roughly uniform.

Notes on this clone: The antigen remains unidentified.

Use of 60 Vbeta and 13 Jbeta primers characterized the PCR. Original handling: A follow-up analysis tallied 73 million or so unique TCR beta chains, some 9.9 million shared. The table came from immunoSEQ multiplex PCR; TCRdb's copy has only in-frame clones and leaves some out. Clonal size and the V and J genes are those of that table, whereas D and trimming came from the DNA. This table holds 110,000 or so clones, around 66% found once. V lost 9 bases, J lost 8 bases, and 11 bases stayed unmatched. This CDR3 has 14 residues. Germline V gene data show CDR1 as MNHNS and CDR2 as SASEGT. What was sequenced was PBMCs. The chain combines TRBV6-1 with TRBJ2-1, with TRBD1 matching 9 bases. The clonotype was recovered from a man aged 18 to 30 in good health and CMV-seropositive. The CDR3 reads CASTRTGAGDEQFF. The DNA of the CDR3 is TGTGCCAGTACGAGGACAGGGGCAGGGGATGAGCAGTTCTTC.